Below, one TCR beta chain is given with its context. As yet, its antigen is unknown. Profiling relied on immunoSEQ multiplex PCR, and the TCRdb table lists in-frame clones only, not all of them. The sample includes about 1 million clones, around 74% of them seen just once. V was shortened by 6 bases and J by 6 bases, with 15 bases between the two germline ends. The CDR3 runs 13 residues. CDR1 is MNHNY and CDR2 is SVGAGI in the germline V gene (reference sequence). Investigators divided CD4+ cells into CD45RA+ naive and CD45RA-negative memory subsets. The sample comes from a study of shared clonotypes between healthy human individuals. The study's findings and limits: In general, naive subsets displayed greater estimated richness than memory subsets did. For naive CD4 cells, roughly 4.8% of clonotypes were shared across a handful of donors.

Sequences were obtained from memory CD4+ T cells sorted from blood. The subset was: CD45RA-negative fraction. This TCR was recovered from a man between 18 and 35 years old in good health. The chain combines TRBV6-6 with TRBJ2-7; D perhaps matches TRBD2 (5 bases). The CDR3 spells CASSPTGVSEQYF. Here the CDR3 DNA reads TGTGCCAGCAGCCCAACCGGGGTCAGCGAGCAGTACTTC.